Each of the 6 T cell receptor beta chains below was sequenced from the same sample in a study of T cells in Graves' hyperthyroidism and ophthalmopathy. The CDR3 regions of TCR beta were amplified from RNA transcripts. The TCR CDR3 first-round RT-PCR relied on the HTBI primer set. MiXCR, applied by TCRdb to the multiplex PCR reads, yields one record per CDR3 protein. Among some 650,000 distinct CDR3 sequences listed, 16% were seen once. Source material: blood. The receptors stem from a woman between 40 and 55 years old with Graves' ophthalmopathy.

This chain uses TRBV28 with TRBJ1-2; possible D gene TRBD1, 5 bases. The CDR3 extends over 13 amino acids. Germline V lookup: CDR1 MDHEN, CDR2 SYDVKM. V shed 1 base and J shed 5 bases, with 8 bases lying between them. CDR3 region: CASSLFQGYGYTF. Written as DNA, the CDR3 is TGTGCCAGCAGTTTATTCCAGGGATATGGCTACACCTTC.

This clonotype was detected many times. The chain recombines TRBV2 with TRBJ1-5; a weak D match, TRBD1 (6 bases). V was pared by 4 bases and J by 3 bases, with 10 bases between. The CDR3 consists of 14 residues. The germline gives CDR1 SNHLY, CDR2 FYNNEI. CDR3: CASSADSYNQPQHF. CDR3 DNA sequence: TGTGCCAGCAGTGCGGACAGCTACAATCAGCCCCAGCATTTT.

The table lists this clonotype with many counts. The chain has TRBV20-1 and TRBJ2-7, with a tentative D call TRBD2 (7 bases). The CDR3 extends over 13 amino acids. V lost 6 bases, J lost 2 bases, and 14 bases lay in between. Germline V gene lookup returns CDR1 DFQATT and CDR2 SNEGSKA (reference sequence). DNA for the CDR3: TGCAGTGCCCCTGGGGGGGGCCCCTACGAGCAGTACTTC. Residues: CSAPGGGPYEQYF.

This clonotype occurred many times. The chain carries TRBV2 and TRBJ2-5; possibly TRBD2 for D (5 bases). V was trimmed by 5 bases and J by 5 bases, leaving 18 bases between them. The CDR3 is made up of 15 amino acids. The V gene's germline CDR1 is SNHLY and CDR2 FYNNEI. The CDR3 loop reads CASSPPSGLGETQYF. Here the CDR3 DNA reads TGTGCCAGCAGTCCGCCAAGCGGATTAGGGGAGACCCAGTACTTC.

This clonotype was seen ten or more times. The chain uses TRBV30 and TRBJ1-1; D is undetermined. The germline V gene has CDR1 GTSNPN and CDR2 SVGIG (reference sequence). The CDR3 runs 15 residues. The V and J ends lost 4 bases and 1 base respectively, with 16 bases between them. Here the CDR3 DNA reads TGTGCCTGGACTATGATGCAGGCGCCGAACACTGAAGCTTTCTTT. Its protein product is CAWTMMQAPNTEAFF.

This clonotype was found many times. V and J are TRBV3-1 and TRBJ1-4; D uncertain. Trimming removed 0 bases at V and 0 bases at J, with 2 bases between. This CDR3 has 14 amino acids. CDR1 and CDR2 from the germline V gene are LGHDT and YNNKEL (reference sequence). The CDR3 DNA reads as TGTGCCAGCAGCCAAGACACAACTAATGAAAAACTGTTTTTT. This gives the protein CASSQDTTNEKLFF.